The present TCR beta chain was sequenced within a study of cytomegalovirus exposure and HLA in healthy donors. Broader study findings: About 87% or about 30% of the time was how often most TCR beta V segments were productive, according to an earlier analysis.

As to this clone: Its cognate antigen is unknown.

Donors counted as nominally healthy when sampled, yet unrecorded immune exposures were likely. In the PCR, 60 Vbeta and 13 Jbeta primers were used. Sequenced by immunoSEQ multiplex PCR; TCRdb stores in-frame clones only, minus some. The sample holds roughly 190,000 clones; approximately 78% are singletons and the top ten take less than 0.85%. Sequencing used PBMCs. The source is a woman aged 18-29 years in good health and CMV-seronegative.

The CDR3 protein is CASSVGLAGGSSTDTQYF. The CDR3 nucleotides are TGCGCCAGCAGCGTCGGACTTGCGGGGGGGTCAAGCACAGATACGCAGTATTTT. The chain joins TRBV5-1 to TRBJ2-3, with 9 bases matching TRBD2. CDR1 and CDR2 from the germline V gene are SGHRS and YFSETQ. The CDR3 is made up of 18 amino acids. With 4 bases clipped from V and 0 bases from J, the junction kept 12 bases outside the gene matches.